This TCR beta chain was captured by sequencing in a study of T cell changes during pregnancy in multiple sclerosis. The assay was immunoSEQ multiplex PCR, and TCRdb's table has in-frame clones only and misses some. This sample yields about 50,000 clones, of which roughly 92% are seen a single time; roughly 0.81% belongs to the top ten. Material: CD4+ T cells from peripheral blood mononuclear cells, obtained in the third trimester of pregnancy. The origin of this receptor is a female donor with multiple sclerosis, enrolled in a pregnancy study.

The CDR3 DNA is TGTGCCTGGAGTAGGAGGGAATTCTATGGCTACACCTTC. It encodes CAWSRREFYGYTF. The chain uses TRBV30 and TRBJ1-2; D is uncertain. V was shortened by 2 bases and J by 4 bases, with 11 bases between the two germline ends. The CDR3 runs 13 residues. The V gene's germline CDR1 is GTSNPN and CDR2 SVGIG (reference sequence). Complete variable domain (other parts from reference TRBV30 and TRBJ1-2): SQTIHQWPATLVQPVGSPLSLECTVEGTSNPNLYWYRQAAGRGLQLLFYSVGIGQISSEVPQNLSASRPQDRQFILSSKKLLLSDSGFYLCAWSRREFYGYTFGSGTRLTVV.